Given below is one TCR beta chain in context. The sample belongs to a study of blood T cell repertoires in COVID-19. The wider study: Sources were T cells, B-cell-depleted T cells, or PBMCs; the material itself was cDNA or gDNA.

Living in under 30 US areas, the participants were between about 18 and 95 years of age. Clinical history as reported by participants underpinned cohort assignment. Under the authors' procedure: Amplification of reference gene primers provided the estimated nucleated cell counts. This table comes from immunoSEQ multiplex PCR, and its TCRdb copy is limited to in-frame clones, with some not included. That table supplies the V and J calls and clone size; D and trimming were determined from the DNA. The data contain 150,000 to 200,000 clones, around four fifths of them singletons. This CDR3 spans 15 amino acids. Germline lookup yields CDR1 SGHTA and CDR2 FQGNSA. J gave up 1 base and V 5 bases, and 4 bases lay outside the gene matches.

This sequence joins TRBV7-2 and TRBJ2-7; 11 positions match TRBD2. The sequence came from a man between 65 and 85 years old who had been exposed to COVID-19. Sequences were obtained from PBMCs or T cells enriched from blood (not recorded which). The CDR3 DNA reads TGTGCCAGCAGCGGGGGACTAGCGGCATCCTACGAGCAGTACTTC. Translation gives CASSGGLAASYEQYF.